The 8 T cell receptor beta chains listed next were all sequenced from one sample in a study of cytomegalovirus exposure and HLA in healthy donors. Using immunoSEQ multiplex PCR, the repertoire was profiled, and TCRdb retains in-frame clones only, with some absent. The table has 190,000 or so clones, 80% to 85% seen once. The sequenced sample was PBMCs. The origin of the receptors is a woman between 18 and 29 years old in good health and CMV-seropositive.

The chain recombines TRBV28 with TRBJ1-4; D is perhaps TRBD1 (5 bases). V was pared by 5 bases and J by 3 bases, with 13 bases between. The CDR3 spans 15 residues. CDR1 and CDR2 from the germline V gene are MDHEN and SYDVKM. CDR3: CASSGAGRANEKLFF. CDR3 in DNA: TGTGCCAGCAGTGGGGCGGGGCGGGCTAATGAAAAACTGTTTTTT. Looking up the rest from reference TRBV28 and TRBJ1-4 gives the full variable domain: DVKVTQSSRYLVKRTGEKVFLECVQDMDHENMFWYRQDPGLGLRLIYFSYDVKMKEKGDIPEGYSVSREKKERFSLILESASTNQTSMYLCASSGAGRANEKLFFGSGTQLSVL.

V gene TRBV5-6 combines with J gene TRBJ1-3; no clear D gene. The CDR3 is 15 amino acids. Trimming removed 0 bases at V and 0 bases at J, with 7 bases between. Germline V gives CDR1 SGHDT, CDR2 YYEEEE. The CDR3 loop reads CASSLGWSSGNTIYF. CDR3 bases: TGTGCCAGCAGCTTGGGTTGGAGCTCTGGAAACACCATATATTTT.

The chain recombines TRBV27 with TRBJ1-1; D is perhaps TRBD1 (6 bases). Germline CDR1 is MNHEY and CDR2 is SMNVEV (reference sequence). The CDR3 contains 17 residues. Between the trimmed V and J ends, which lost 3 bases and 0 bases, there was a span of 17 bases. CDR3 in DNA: TGTGCCAGCAGTTTGTACCCGGGACACCCCATGAACACTGAAGCTTTCTTT. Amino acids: CASSLYPGHPMNTEAFF.

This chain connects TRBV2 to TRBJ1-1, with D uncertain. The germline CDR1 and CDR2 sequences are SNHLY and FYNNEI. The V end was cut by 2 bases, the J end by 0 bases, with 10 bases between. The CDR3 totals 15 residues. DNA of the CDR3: TGTGCCAGCAGTGAATCGGAGCGCATGAACACTGAAGCTTTCTTT. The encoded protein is CASSESERMNTEAFF.

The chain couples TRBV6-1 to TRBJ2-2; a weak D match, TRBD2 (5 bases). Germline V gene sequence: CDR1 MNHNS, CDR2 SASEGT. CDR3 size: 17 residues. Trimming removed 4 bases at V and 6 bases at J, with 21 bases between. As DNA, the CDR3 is TGTGCCAGCAGTGTAGTGCCCCAAGAATCGGACTCCGGGGAGCTGTTTTTT. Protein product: CASSVVPQESDSGELFF.

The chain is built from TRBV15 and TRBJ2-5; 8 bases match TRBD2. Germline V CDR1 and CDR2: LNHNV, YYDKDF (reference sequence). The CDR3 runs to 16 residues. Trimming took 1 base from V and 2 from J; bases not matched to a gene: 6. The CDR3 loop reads CATSRVSGVTQETQYF. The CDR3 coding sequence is TGTGCCACCAGCAGAGTTAGCGGGGTTACTCAAGAGACCCAGTACTTC.

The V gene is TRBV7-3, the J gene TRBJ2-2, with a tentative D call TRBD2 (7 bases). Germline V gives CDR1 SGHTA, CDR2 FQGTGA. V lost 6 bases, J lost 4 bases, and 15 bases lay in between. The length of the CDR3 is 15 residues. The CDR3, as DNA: TGTGCCAGCAGTTATCCGGGGGGCGGCACCGGGGAGCTGTTTTTT. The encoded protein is CASSYPGGGTGELFF.

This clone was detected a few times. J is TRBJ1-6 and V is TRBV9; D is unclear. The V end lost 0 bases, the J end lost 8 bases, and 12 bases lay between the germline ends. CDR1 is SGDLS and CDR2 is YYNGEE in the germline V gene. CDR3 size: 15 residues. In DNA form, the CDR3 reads TGTGCCAGCAGCGTAGTCGGTAGTCGTGATTCACCCCTCCACTTT. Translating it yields CASSVVGSRDSPLHF.